This T cell receptor beta chain was sequenced for a study of T cell clonality in common variable immunodeficiency. Both groups were predominantly of Caucasian heritage. Blood samples were heparinized, about 4.5 to 9 ml per donor. About this clone itself: The CDR3 end is not reached by the read, which stops 3 residues before it; the germline J gene fills it in. This sample includes further DNA sequences coding for the same CDR3.

Trimming stripped 2 bases from V and 4 bases from J, with 16 bases between. CDR3 size: 15 residues. Profiled with immunoSEQ multiplex PCR; TCRdb holds only in-frame clones, not every one. Singletons are absent from the sample, which has 30,000 to 40,000 clones. The sequence was obtained from a person aged 18 to 75 in good health. This sequence joins TRBV5-3 and TRBJ2-7; weak D call: TRBD1 (6 bases). TRBV5-3 is reported as an ORF; its role is uncertain. Input material: peripheral blood mononuclear cells. CDR3 bases read: TGTGCCAGAAGCTTATCTGGTAGGACAGCATACGAG. The encoded protein is CARSLSGRTAYE. The full CDR3 protein is CARSLSGRTAYEQYF.